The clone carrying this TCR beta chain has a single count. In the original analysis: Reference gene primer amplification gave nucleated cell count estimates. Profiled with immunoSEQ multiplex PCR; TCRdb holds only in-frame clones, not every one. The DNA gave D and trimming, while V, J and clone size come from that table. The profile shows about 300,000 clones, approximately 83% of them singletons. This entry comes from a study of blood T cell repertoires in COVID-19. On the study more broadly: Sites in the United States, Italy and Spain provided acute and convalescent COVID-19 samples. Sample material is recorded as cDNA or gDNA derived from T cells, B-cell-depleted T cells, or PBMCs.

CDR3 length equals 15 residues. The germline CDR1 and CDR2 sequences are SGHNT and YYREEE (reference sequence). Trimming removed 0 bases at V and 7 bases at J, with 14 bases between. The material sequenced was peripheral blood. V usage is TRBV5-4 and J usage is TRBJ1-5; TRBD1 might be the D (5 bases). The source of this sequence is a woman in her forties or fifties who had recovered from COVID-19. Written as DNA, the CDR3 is TGTGCCAGCAGCTTGGCTGGGGCGATACCCCAGCCCCAGCATTTT. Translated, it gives CASSLAGAIPQPQHF. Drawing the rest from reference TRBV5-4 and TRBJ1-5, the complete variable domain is ETGVTQSPTHLIKTRGQQVTLRCSSQSGHNTVSWYQQALGQGPQFIFQYYREEENGRGNFPPRFSGLQFPNYSSELNVNALELDDSALYLCASSLAGAIPQPQHFGDGTRLSIL.